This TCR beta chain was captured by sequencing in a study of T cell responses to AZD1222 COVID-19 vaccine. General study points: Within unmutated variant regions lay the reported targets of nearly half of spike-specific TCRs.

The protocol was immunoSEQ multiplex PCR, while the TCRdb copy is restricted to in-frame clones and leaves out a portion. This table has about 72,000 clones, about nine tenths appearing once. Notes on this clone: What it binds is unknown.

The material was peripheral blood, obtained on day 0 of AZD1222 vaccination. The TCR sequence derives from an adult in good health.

The CDR3 reads CASSERGRTFYGYTF. CDR3 coding DNA: TGTGCCAGCAGTGAGCGGGGACGGACGTTCTATGGCTACACCTTC. The chain has TRBV2 and TRBJ1-2; tentatively, D is TRBD1 (5 bases). This CDR3 contains 15 residues. V lost 3 bases, J lost 4 bases, and 15 bases lay in between. Germline-derived CDR1 and CDR2 are SNHLY and FYNNEI.